Presented here are 2 T cell receptor beta chains from one specimen sequenced in a study of cytomegalovirus exposure and HLA in healthy donors. Profiling relied on immunoSEQ multiplex PCR, and the TCRdb table lists in-frame clones only, not all of them. The sample carries tens of thousands of clones, 96% recorded once. The sequencing input was PBMCs. These receptors were taken from a woman aged 18-30 years in good health and CMV-seropositive.

The chain employs TRBV19 and TRBJ2-7; D not certain. Germline V gives CDR1 LNHDA, CDR2 SQIVND (reference sequence). The CDR3 consists of 15 residues. Deletions cut 1 base from V and 3 bases from J, with 13 bases between. The CDR3 coding sequence is TGTGCCAGTAGTATAGCATTGGCTAGTGACTACGAGCAGTACTTC. This gives the protein CASSIALASDYEQYF.

The chain employs TRBV28 and TRBJ2-3; 10 bases fit TRBD1. Trimming at V came to 3 bases and at J to 6 bases, leaving 6 bases not matched to a gene. CDR1 and CDR2 from the germline V gene are MDHEN and SYDVKM. The CDR3 has 15 amino acids. This CDR3 is CASSLEDRGGDTQYF. The CDR3 region has the DNA TGTGCCAGCAGTTTGGAGGACAGGGGGGGCGATACGCAGTATTTT. Supplemented by reference TRBV28 and TRBJ2-3, the full variable domain reads DVKVTQSSRYLVKRTGEKVFLECVQDMDHENMFWYRQDPGLGLRLIYFSYDVKMKEKGDIPEGYSVSREKKERFSLILESASTNQTSMYLCASSLEDRGGDTQYFGPGTRLTVL.